The 7 T cell receptor beta chains given below trace back to one sample, sequenced in a study of PD-L1 blockade in urothelial cancer. Libraries were prepared by immunoSEQ multiplex PCR; TCRdb keeps only in-frame clonotypes and omits some of them. Counted here are approximately 65,000 clones, 85% to 90% occurring once; the ten biggest clones make up less than 3.5%. This sample comprised PBMCs, obtained around atezolizumab (anti-PD-L1) treatment. These receptor sequences come from a man in his 60s with urothelial cancer.

This rearrangement joins TRBV6-1 to TRBJ2-3; no firm D call. Trimming left V 1 base short and J 1 base short, with 9 bases between. CDR1 is MNHNS, CDR2 SASEGT, per germline. The length of the CDR3 is 15 residues. The CDR3, as DNA: TGTGCCAGCAGTGAAGTCGCAGGCCGCACAGATACGCAGTATTTT. Amino acids: CASSEVAGRTDTQYF.

This clone was recorded only once. The gene calls are TRBV7-2 and TRBJ1-2; D gene ambiguous. V shed 1 base and J shed 6 bases, with 9 bases lying between them. This CDR3 contains 13 residues. Germline loops: CDR1 SGHTA, CDR2 FQGNSA. CDR3 DNA sequence: TGTGCCAGCAGCTTAGGGCAGGCGAATGGCTACACCTTC. Translation gives CASSLGQANGYTF.

The V call is TRBV19, the J call TRBJ1-2; D call uncertain. The V gene's germline CDR1 is LNHDA and CDR2 SQIVND (reference sequence). CDR3 length: 13 amino acids. Deletions cut 6 bases from V and 4 bases from J, with 12 bases between. In DNA form, the CDR3 reads TGTGCCAGTAGCCCCCCGGAGCCCTATGGCTACACCTTC. It is translated as CASSPPEPYGYTF.

The chain uses TRBV18 and TRBJ2-2, with 9 bases matching TRBD1. Germline assignment: CDR1 KGHSH and CDR2 LQKENI. CDR3 size: 18 residues. After removal of 2 bases from V and 3 bases from J, the junction contained 10 bases not matched to a gene. CDR3 sequence: CASSPRTLGQGDTGELFF. CDR3 DNA: TGTGCCAGCTCACCAAGGACCTTGGGACAGGGTGACACCGGGGAGCTGTTTTTT.

The rearrangement uses TRBV21-1 and TRBJ2-7; TRBD1 is the table's D call, not checked against the DNA. TRBV21-1 is designated a pseudogene. This CDR3 region has 16 residues. In DNA, the CDR3 is TGTGCCAGCAGCGCCGAGGGGACAGGGGCTTCCTACGAGCAGTACTTC. It codes for CASSAEGTGASYEQYF.

The count of this clone is one. In DNA form, the CDR3 reads TGTGCCAGCAGCTTAAGGCAGGGTAACATGAACACTGAAGCTTTCTTT. Translated: CASSLRQGNMNTEAFF. The chain combines TRBV11-3 with TRBJ1-1; a weak D match, TRBD1 (5 bases). Between the trimmed V and J ends, which lost 2 bases and 0 bases, there was a span of 13 bases. The CDR3 covers 16 residues. CDR1 and CDR2 from the germline V gene are SGHNT and YENEEA.

The CDR3 is CAISRTSGEETQYF. CDR3 coding DNA: TGTGCCATCAGTCGGACTAGCGGGGAAGAGACCCAGTACTTC. The rearrangement uses TRBV10-3 and TRBJ2-5; 12 nucleotides agree with TRBD2. The junction had 1 base not matched to a gene; V was cut back by 5 bases and J by 3 bases. This CDR3 spans 14 amino acids. Germline values: CDR1 ENHRY, CDR2 SYGVKD.